The subject of this entry is one T cell receptor (beta chain). Its antigen is not known. The CDR3 length is 15 residues. CDR1 SGHVS and CDR2 FQNEAQ come from the germline V gene. V dropped 1 base and J dropped 1; count of bases not matched to a gene: 3. This entry belongs to a study of T cell responses to AZD1222 COVID-19 vaccine. About the study: Recipients boosted at about 4 weeks or about 12 weeks are pooled. Study conclusions and caveats: Spike regions recognized by vaccine-associated CD4 TCRs spanned the protein, led by 160-218 and 743-854. Donors, mostly white British, included more females; clonal diversity was possibly underestimated. Compared with day 0, the breadth and depth of the Spike-specific TCR repertoire rose significantly after two doses of AZD1222.

Only in-frame clones appear in the TCRdb table, and some are missing; sequencing was by immunoSEQ multiplex PCR. The table includes around 110,000 clones, more than 85% detected once. This clonotype originated in an adult in good health. V is TRBV7-8 and J is TRBJ1-2, with TRBD1 matching over 7 bases. Sequencing used peripheral blood, obtained on day 0 of AZD1222 vaccination. The DNA for the CDR3 is TGTGCCAGCAGCTTAGGACAGGGTGGTAACTATGGCTACACCTTC. Its translation: CASSLGQGGNYGYTF. The full variable domain, its missing parts supplied by reference TRBV7-8 and TRBJ1-2, is GAGVSQSPRYKVAKRGQDVALRCDPISGHVSLFWYQQALGQGPEFLTYFQNEAQLDKSGLPSDRFFAERPEGSVSTLKIQRTQQEDSAVYLCASSLGQGGNYGYTFGSGTRLTVV.